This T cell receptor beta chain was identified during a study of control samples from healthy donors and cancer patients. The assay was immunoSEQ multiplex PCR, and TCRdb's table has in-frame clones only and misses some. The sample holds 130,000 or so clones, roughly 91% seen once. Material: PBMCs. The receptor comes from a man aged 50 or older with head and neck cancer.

CDR3 sequence reads: CASSLFRGPRTGELFF. The CDR3 DNA is TGCGCCAGCAGCTTGTTCAGGGGGCCTCGAACCGGGGAGCTGTTTTTT. This chain links TRBV5-1 with TRBJ2-2; TRBD1 matches 8 bases. After removal of 1 base from V and 5 bases from J, the junction contained 7 bases not matched to a gene. Per the germline V gene, CDR1 is SGHRS and CDR2 is YFSETQ. The CDR3 is 16 amino acids.